These 10 T cell receptor beta chains were sequenced from one sample in a study of Graves' ophthalmopathy and Graves' hyperthyroidism. TCR beta CDR3 regions were amplified from RNA transcripts. RT-PCR was first run with HTBI primers, then multiplex PCR in a second round. TCRdb reprocessed the multiplex PCR reads via MiXCR and lists one record per CDR3 protein. This table holds 900,000 to 1,200,000 distinct CDR3 sequences, roughly two fifths found once. Sequencing input: peripheral blood or thyroid tissue (not recorded which). The source of these receptors is an adult man with Graves' hyperthyroidism.

This clonotype was picked up many times. CDR3 in DNA: TGCGCCATCACTCGGCCGGGACTAGCGGGAGAAAAGTACTTC. It specifies CAITRPGLAGEKYF. V is TRBV10-1 and J is TRBJ2-7, with 14 bases that match TRBD2. The CDR3 covers 14 residues. The germline CDR1 and CDR2 sequences are WNHNN and SYGVQD (reference sequence). The J segment lost 11 bases and the V segment lost 10 bases, leaving 13 bases of the junction unmatched.

This clonotype was seen ten or more times. The CDR3 nucleotides read TGTGCCAGCAGCTTGTTGTACAATCAGCCCCAGCATTTT. As protein: CASSLLYNQPQHF. This chain joins TRBV5-5 and TRBJ1-5; D is ambiguous. The CDR3 is made up of 13 amino acids. Germline V CDR1 and CDR2: SGHKS, YYEKEE (reference sequence). V lost 1 base, J lost 3 bases, and 5 bases lay in between.

This clonotype was detected ten times or more. The chain joins TRBV5-1 to TRBJ1-1; tentative D call: TRBD1 (6 bases). Germline CDR1 is SGHRS and CDR2 is YFSETQ. The V and J ends lost 1 base and 6 bases respectively, with 13 bases between them. There are 14 residues in the CDR3. CDR3 sequence reads: CASSLYQGFSEAFF. CDR3 nucleotides: TGCGCCAGCAGCTTGTACCAGGGGTTCTCTGAAGCTTTCTTT.

This clonotype was recorded many times. The chain joins TRBV10-3 to TRBJ2-7; 7 bases are shared with TRBD1. Germline assignment: CDR1 ENHRY and CDR2 SYGVKD. The CDR3 covers 16 residues. With V trimmed by 0 bases and J by 3 bases, 8 bases remained unmatched. CDR3 nucleotide sequence: TGTGCCATCAGTGAGTCGCAGACAGGGCGCCTCTACGAGCAGTACTTC. Residues: CAISESQTGRLYEQYF.

The genes are TRBV18 and TRBJ2-5, with no clear D. The germline CDR1 and CDR2 sequences are KGHSH and LQKENI. The CDR3 is made up of 17 amino acids. The ends were cut back, 4 bases at V and 2 bases at J, with 20 bases in the middle. For the CDR3, the DNA is TGTGCCAGCTCACGTCTGCGGACCGCGATCATTCAAGAGACCCAGTACTTC. Protein sequence: CASSRLRTAIIQETQYF. The full variable domain, with the rest looked up from reference TRBV18 and TRBJ2-5, is NAGVMQNPRHLVRRRGQEARLRCSPMKGHSHVYWYRQLPEEGLKFMVYLQKENIIDESGMPKERFSAEFPKEGPSILRIQQVVRGDSAAYFCASSRLRTAIIQETQYFGPGTRLLVL.

The chain couples TRBV7-9 to TRBJ2-7; D gene unclear. The J call could be wrong; TRBJ2-1 is a better fit for the DNA end. This CDR3 is 13 amino acids long. The V gene's germline CDR1 is SEHNR and CDR2 FQNEAQ (reference sequence). CDR3 bases: TGTGCCAGCAGCTTAGTCAGTGGGGATGAGCAGTTCTTC. It is translated as CASSLVSGDEQFF.

This clonotype was recorded many times. The gene calls are TRBV10-3 and TRBJ1-5; 7 bases agree with TRBD1. V trimming: 2 bases; J trimming: 2 bases; junction bases outside the gene matches: 3. The CDR3 extends over 15 amino acids. Germline loops: CDR1 ENHRY, CDR2 SYGVKD. The CDR3 coding sequence is TGTGCCATCAGTGAGACCGACAGGGGCAATCAGCCCCAGCATTTT. It specifies CAISETDRGNQPQHF.

This clonotype has more than one count but fewer than ten. The chain uses TRBV7-8 and TRBJ1-5, with 12 positions matching TRBD1. Germline values: CDR1 SGHVS, CDR2 FQNEAQ. The CDR3 is 15 residues long. The V segment lost 5 bases and the J segment 6 bases; nucleotides outside the gene matches: 5. The DNA of the CDR3 is TGTGCCAGCAGCCAGGGACAGGGGGCGATTCAGCCCCAGCATTTT. Translated: CASSQGQGAIQPQHF.

This clonotype appeared a few times. This chain links TRBV19 with TRBJ1-5, with 8 positions matching TRBD1. Germline V CDR1 and CDR2: LNHDA, SQIVND (reference sequence). After removal of 5 bases from V and 7 bases from J, the junction contained 10 bases not matched to a gene. The CDR3 is 15 amino acids. CDR3 coding DNA: TGTGCCAGTAGTGCAGGACAGGGTTTATACCAGCCCCAGCATTTT. This sequence encodes CASSAGQGLYQPQHF.

Note on this clonotype: The junction departs from germline at one end; a sequencing error may be responsible. The chain joins TRBV7-6 to TRBJ2-7, with 9 bases aligning to TRBD1. The CDR3 has 14 residues. Germline assignment: CDR1 SGHVS and CDR2 FNYEAQ. CDR3 amino acids: CACSPGQGGYEQYF. DNA for the CDR3: TGTGCCTGCAGCCCGGGACAGGGAGGCTACGAGCAGTACTTC.